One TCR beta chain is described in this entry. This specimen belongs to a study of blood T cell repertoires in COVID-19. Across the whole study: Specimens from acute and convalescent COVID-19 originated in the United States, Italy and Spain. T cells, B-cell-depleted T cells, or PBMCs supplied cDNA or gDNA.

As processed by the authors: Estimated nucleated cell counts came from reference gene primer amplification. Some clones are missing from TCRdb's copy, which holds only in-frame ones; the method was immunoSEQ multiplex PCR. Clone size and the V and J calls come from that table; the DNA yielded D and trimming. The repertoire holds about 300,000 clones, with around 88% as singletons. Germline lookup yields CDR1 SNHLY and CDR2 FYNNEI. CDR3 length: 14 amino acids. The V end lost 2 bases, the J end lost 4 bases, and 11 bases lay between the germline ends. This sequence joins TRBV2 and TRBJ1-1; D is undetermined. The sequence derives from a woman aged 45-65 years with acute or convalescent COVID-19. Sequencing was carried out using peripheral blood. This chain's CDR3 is CASSESPGTTEAFF. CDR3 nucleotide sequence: TGTGCCAGCAGTGAATCTCCCGGTACCACTGAAGCTTTCTTT.